A single sample is the source of the 17 T cell receptor beta chains below, sequenced in a study of beta chain features in type 1 diabetes (dated by TCRdb to 2017 to 2018). The research as a whole found: In all four CD4+ subsets, TCRB CDR3 length was moderately but significantly shorter in type 1 diabetes patients.

The library relied on the immunoSEQ multiplex PCR assay. The entire isolated RNA was reverse transcribed using the High Capacity cDNA Reverse Transcription Kit, and thus expressed TCRB transcripts were sequenced. What TCRdb holds here is the immuneACCESS table cut down to in-frame rearrangements. Part of the clones is not present; checked against another copy, under half of the missing clones reflect an unresolved V gene, and the others are unexplained. This sample is represented by approximately 600,000 clones; 12% of them were singletons. Roughly 0.11% of the sample goes to the ten largest clones. No cognate antigen is known for these TCRs. Sequenced sample: naive CD4+ T cells from blood. The meaning of the sample's cell subset or site label: true naive CD4+ T cells. These receptors all stem from a man aged 25 to 45 with type 1 diabetes.

This clone appeared a few times. The chain carries TRBV4-3 and TRBJ2-3; TRBD2 aligns across 9 bases. This CDR3 region has 17 residues. The germline CDR1 and CDR2 sequences are LGHNA and YSLEER. V trimming: 0 bases; J trimming: 5 bases; junction bases outside the gene matches: 9. The CDR3 loop reads CASSQDTAGGMVDTQYF. CDR3 sequence (DNA): TGCGCCAGCAGCCAAGATACAGCGGGGGGTATGGTAGATACGCAGTATTTT.

The table lists this clone with a few counts. The V gene is TRBV7-2, the J gene TRBJ1-3, with no clear D. This CDR3 is 15 amino acids long. Germline lookup yields CDR1 SGHTA and CDR2 FQGNSA. Trimming removed 5 bases at V and 0 bases at J, with 11 bases between. CDR3 amino acids: CASSRVGSSGNTIYF. CDR3 nucleotides: TGTGCCAGCAGCAGGGTCGGCTCCTCTGGAAACACCATATATTTT.

The genes are TRBV6-5 and TRBJ2-5, with D possibly called TRBD1 or TRBD2 (5 bases each). The CDR3 loop spans 15 amino acids. Germline CDR1 is MNHEY and CDR2 is SVGAGI. Between the trimmed V and J ends, which lost 4 bases and 3 bases, there was a span of 15 bases. CDR3 nucleotides: TGTGCCAGCAGTTTACTCGGGGCCGTTGAAGAGACCCAGTACTTC. This gives the protein CASSLLGAVEETQYF.

The rearrangement joins TRBV5-1 to TRBJ2-5, with 8 positions matching TRBD1. Germline V CDR1 and CDR2: SGHRS, YFSETQ. The CDR3 spans 15 residues. J gave up 4 bases and V 4 bases, and 9 bases lay outside the gene matches. CDR3 DNA: TGCGCCAGCAGCGTAGGGACAGGCAGTAGAGAGACCCAGTACTTC. Amino acids: CASSVGTGSRETQYF.

This clone was counted a few times. This chain joins TRBV6-5 and TRBJ1-2; D unresolved. Trimming took off 8 bases at V and 2 bases at J, with 12 bases between the two ends. Germline CDR1 MNHEY, CDR2 SVGAGI. The CDR3 is 13 amino acids. CDR3 loop: CASGQDVNYGYTF. As DNA, the CDR3 is TGTGCCAGCGGCCAGGACGTGAACTATGGCTACACCTTC.

In its sample, this clone was seen a few times. V gene TRBV27 combines with J gene TRBJ2-7; tentatively, D is TRBD1 (5 bases). CDR1 and CDR2 from the germline V gene are MNHEY and SMNVEV (reference sequence). Trimming stripped 6 bases from V and 2 bases from J, with 17 bases between. CDR3 length: 15 residues. Here the CDR3 DNA reads TGTGCCAGCAGCGCGGCGACAGCCGCTGCCTACGAGCAGTACTTC. It specifies CASSAATAAAYEQYF.

The V call is TRBV29-1, the J call TRBJ2-7; D unresolved. This CDR3 has 13 residues. V was clipped by 3 bases and J by 1 base, with 10 bases between them. Germline-derived CDR1 and CDR2 are SQVTM and ANQGSEA. Here the CDR3 DNA reads TGCAGCGTTGAGAAGGACGAGTCCTACGAGCAGTACTTC. It translates to CSVEKDESYEQYF.

This clone has only a few counts. The chain combines TRBV4-2 with TRBJ2-1; the match to TRBD2 covers 8 bases. CDR3 length: 17 amino acids. Trimming cost V 0 bases and J 6 bases; bases outside gene matches: 10. Germline CDR1 reads LGHNA; CDR2 reads YNFKEQ. CDR3 nucleotides: TGTGCCAGCAGCCAAGAATGGGTAATAGCGGGGTTCAATGAGCAGTTCTTC. Translation gives CASSQEWVIAGFNEQFF.

The gene calls are TRBV6-5 and TRBJ2-1, with 7 bases identical to TRBD2. CDR1 and CDR2 (germline): MNHEY, SVGAGI. Trimming cost V 7 bases and J 1 base; bases outside gene matches: 7. The CDR3 runs to 15 residues. CDR3 bases: TGTGCCAGCATTCCGACCGGGGGGTCCTACAATGAGCAGTTCTTC. Its translation is CASIPTGGSYNEQFF.

V usage is TRBV7-6 and J usage is TRBJ1-6; 8 nucleotides align to TRBD1. Germline V CDR1 and CDR2: SGHVS, FNYEAQ. This CDR3 contains 15 residues. V lost 5 bases and J lost 9; bases outside the gene matches: 9. The CDR3 loop is CASSPRTGLSSPLHF. The CDR3 bases are TGTGCCAGCAGCCCCCGGACAGGGCTGAGTTCACCCCTCCACTTT.

The chain employs TRBV25-1 and TRBJ2-5; 10 bases match TRBD1. The CDR3 is made up of 16 amino acids. V gave up 9 bases and J gave up 2 bases; unmatched junction bases: 12. Per the germline V gene, CDR1 is MGHDK and CDR2 is SYGVNS. The CDR3 spells CASRWPGQGIQETQYF. The CDR3 coding sequence is TGTGCCAGTAGATGGCCGGGACAGGGGATACAAGAGACCCAGTACTTC.

This clone has more than one count but fewer than ten. The J gene is TRBJ2-2, the V gene TRBV5-4; maybe TRBD2 (6 bases). The ends were cut back, 4 bases at V and 6 bases at J, with 19 bases in the middle. The length of the CDR3 is 16 residues. Per germline, CDR1 SGHNT and CDR2 YYREEE (reference sequence). CDR3 in DNA: TGTGCCAGCAGCCCTGACCCCCAGCGGGCGGCCGGGGAGCTGTTTTTT. As protein: CASSPDPQRAAGELFF.

The CDR3 nucleotides are TGTGCCAGCAGCTTACTGTCGGCCGAGCAGTACTTC. This encodes CASSLLSAEQYF. The V gene is TRBV7-8, the J gene TRBJ2-7; D remains unclear. The CDR3 extends over 12 amino acids. Germline CDR1 SGHVS, CDR2 FQNEAQ. V lost 2 bases and J 6 bases, leaving 8 bases between the germline ends.

For this clone: At the DNA level, this CDR3 is encoded by other sequences in the same sample as well. The chain joins TRBV19 to TRBJ1-5; D uncertain. The germline V and J ends were trimmed by 3 bases and 4 bases, with 7 bases remaining between them. Germline lookup yields CDR1 LNHDA and CDR2 SQIVND (reference sequence). This CDR3 is 13 amino acids long. CDR3 sequence reads: CASSMGQNQPQHF. CDR3 nucleotides: TGTGCCAGTAGTATGGGTCAGAATCAGCCCCAGCATTTT.

The rearrangement joins TRBV2 to TRBJ2-5; weak D call: TRBD1 (5 bases). The CDR3 is 14 amino acids. V was clipped by 4 bases and J by 9 bases, with 18 bases between them. CDR1 SNHLY and CDR2 FYNNEI come from the germline V gene. As DNA, the CDR3 is TGTGCCAGCAGTGGGACACCGAGTGTTTGGGCCCAGTACTTC. Amino acids: CASSGTPSVWAQYF.

The chain carries TRBV30 and TRBJ1-4; no clear D gene. The CDR3 runs to 15 residues. From germline, CDR1 is GTSNPN and CDR2 SVGIG (reference sequence). V shed 0 bases and J shed 5 bases, with 13 bases lying between them. CDR3 DNA: TGTGCCTGGAGTGTAAACCACCCCGGGAATGAAAAACTGTTTTTT. It encodes CAWSVNHPGNEKLFF.

In its sample, this clone was seen a few times. The genes are TRBV10-3 and TRBJ1-3; 8 nucleotides match TRBD1. The trim removed 3 bases at V and 11 bases at J, leaving 6 bases unmatched. This CDR3 comprises 13 residues. Germline V CDR1 and CDR2: ENHRY, SYGVKD. CDR3 sequence: CAISEGQGASIYF. In DNA form, the CDR3 reads TGTGCCATCAGTGAAGGGCAGGGGGCGTCCATATATTTT.